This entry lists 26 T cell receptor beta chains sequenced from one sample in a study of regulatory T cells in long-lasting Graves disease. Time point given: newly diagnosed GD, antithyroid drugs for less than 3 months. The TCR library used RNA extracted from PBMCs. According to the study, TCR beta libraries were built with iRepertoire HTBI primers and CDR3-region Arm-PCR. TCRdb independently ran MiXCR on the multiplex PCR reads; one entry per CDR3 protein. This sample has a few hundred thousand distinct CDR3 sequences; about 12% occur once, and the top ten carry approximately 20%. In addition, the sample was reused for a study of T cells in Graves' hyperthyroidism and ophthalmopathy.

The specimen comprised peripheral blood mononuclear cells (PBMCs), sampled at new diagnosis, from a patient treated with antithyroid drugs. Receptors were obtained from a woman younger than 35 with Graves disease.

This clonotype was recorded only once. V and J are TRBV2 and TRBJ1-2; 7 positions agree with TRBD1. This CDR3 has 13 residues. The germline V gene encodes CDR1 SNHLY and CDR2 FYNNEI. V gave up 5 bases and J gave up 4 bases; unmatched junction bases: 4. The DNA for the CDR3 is TGTGCCAGCAGTATCGGGACAGCCTATGGCTACACCTTC. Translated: CASSIGTAYGYTF.

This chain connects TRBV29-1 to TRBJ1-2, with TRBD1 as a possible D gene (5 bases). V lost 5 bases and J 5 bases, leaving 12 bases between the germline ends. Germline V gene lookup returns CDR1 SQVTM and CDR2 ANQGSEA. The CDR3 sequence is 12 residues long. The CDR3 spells CSVTGTGYGYTF. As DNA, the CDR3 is TGCAGCGTTACCGGGACCGGTTATGGCTACACCTTC.

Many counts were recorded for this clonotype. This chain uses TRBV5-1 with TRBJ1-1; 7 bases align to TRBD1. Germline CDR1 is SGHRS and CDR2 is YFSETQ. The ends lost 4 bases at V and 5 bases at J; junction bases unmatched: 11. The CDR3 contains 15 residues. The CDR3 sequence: CASSPQTGLSTEAFF. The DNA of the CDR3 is TGCGCCAGCAGCCCACAGACAGGGTTGAGTACTGAAGCTTTCTTT.

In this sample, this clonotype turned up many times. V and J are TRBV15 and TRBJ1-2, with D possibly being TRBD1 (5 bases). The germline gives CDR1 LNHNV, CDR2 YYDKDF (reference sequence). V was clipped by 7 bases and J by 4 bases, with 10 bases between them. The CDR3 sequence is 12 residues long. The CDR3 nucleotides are TGTGCCACCAACACGGGGGGCTATGGCTACACCTTC. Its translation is CATNTGGYGYTF.

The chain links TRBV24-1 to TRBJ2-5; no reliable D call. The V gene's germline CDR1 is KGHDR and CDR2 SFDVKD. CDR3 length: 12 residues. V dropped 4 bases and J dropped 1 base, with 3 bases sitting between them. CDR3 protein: CATSDPQETQYF. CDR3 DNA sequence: TGTGCCACCAGTGACCCCCAAGAGACCCAGTACTTC.

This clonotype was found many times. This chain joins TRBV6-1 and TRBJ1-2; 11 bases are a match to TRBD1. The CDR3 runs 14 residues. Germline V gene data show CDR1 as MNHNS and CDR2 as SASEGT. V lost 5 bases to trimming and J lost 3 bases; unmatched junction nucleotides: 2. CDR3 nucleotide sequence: TGTGCCAGCAGTCGGACAGGGGGCCACTATGGCTACACCTTC. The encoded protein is CASSRTGGHYGYTF.

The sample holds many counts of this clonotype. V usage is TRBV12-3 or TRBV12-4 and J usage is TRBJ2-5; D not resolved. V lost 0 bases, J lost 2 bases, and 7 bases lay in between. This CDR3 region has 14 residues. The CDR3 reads CASSLAGLQETQYF. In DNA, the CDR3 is TGTGCCAGCAGTTTAGCAGGGTTACAAGAGACCCAGTACTTC.

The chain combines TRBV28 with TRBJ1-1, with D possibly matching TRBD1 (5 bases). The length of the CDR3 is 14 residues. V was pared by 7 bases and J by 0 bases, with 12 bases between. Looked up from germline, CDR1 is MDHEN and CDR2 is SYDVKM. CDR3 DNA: TGTGCCAGCATCAGGGTAAGGATGAACACTGAAGCTTTCTTT. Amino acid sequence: CASIRVRMNTEAFF.

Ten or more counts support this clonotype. The DNA of the CDR3 is TGTGCCAGCAGCCATTTGGGGGCTACAACTGAAGCTTTCTTT. Translated, it gives CASSHLGATTEAFF. This chain uses TRBV7-9 with TRBJ1-1; D perhaps matches TRBD1 (6 bases). The germline V gene has CDR1 SEHNR and CDR2 FQNEAQ (reference sequence). V was pared by 5 bases and J by 5 bases, with 15 bases between. This CDR3 is built from 14 residues.

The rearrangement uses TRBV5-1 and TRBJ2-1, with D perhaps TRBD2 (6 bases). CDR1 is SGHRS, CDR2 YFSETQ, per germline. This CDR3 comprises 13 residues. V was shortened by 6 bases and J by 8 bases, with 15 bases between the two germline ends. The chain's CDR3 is CASMLGGADEQFF. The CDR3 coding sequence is TGCGCCAGCATGCTCGGCGGGGCTGATGAGCAGTTCTTC.

CDR3 loop: CASSLLPEGDQPQHF. CDR3 bases: TGCGCCAGCAGCTTACTGCCAGAGGGGGATCAGCCCCAGCATTTT. The chain employs TRBV5-1 and TRBJ1-5; tentative D call: TRBD1 (6 bases). V shed 2 bases and J shed 5 bases, with 14 bases lying between them. The germline CDR1 and CDR2 sequences are SGHRS and YFSETQ. The length of the CDR3 is 15 residues. Full variable domain (remainder filled in from reference TRBV5-1 and TRBJ1-5): KAGVTQTPRYLIKTRGQQVTLSCSPISGHRSVSWYQQTPGQGLQFLFEYFSETQRNKGNFPGRFSGRQFSNSRSEMNVSTLELGDSALYLCASSLLPEGDQPQHFGDGTRLSIL.

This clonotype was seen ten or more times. Written as DNA, the CDR3 is TGTGCCAGCAGTGAAGCCTGGCGGGCAGGGTCCTACGAGCAGTACTTC. Its translation is CASSEAWRAGSYEQYF. The chain couples TRBV2 to TRBJ2-7; tentatively, D is TRBD1 or TRBD2 (5 bases each). The CDR3 runs to 16 residues. Germline lookup yields CDR1 SNHLY and CDR2 FYNNEI. The ends were cut back, 0 bases at V and 1 base at J, with 13 bases in the middle.

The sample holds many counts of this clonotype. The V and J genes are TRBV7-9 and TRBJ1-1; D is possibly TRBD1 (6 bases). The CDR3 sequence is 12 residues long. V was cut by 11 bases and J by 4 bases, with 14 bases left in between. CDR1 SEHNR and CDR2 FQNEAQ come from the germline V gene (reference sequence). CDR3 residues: CASQGPSTEAFF. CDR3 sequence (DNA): TGTGCCTCCCAGGGGCCCAGCACTGAAGCTTTCTTT.

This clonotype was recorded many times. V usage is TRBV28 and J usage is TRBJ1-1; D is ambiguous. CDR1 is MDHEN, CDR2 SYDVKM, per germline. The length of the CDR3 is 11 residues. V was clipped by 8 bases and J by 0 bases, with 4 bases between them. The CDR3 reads CASGVNTEAFF. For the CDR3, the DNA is TGTGCCAGCGGGGTGAACACTGAAGCTTTCTTT. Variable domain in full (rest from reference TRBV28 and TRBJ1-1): DVKVTQSSRYLVKRTGEKVFLECVQDMDHENMFWYRQDPGLGLRLIYFSYDVKMKEKGDIPEGYSVSREKKERFSLILESASTNQTSMYLCASGVNTEAFFGQGTRLTVV.

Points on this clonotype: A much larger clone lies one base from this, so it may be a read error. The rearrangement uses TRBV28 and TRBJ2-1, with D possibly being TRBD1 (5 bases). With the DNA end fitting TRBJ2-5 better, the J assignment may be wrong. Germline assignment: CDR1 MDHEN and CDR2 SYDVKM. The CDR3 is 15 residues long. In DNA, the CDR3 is TGTGCCAGCAGTTTAGGGCAGGGCCCTTCAGAGACCCAGTACTTC. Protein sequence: CASSLGQGPSETQYF.

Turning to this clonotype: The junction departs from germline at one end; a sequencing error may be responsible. CDR3 nucleotides: TGCAACGTTGAACTGCTAGCGGATTACAATGAGCAGTTCTTC. Residues: CNVELLADYNEQFF. V and J are TRBV29-1 and TRBJ2-1, with 7 bases identical to TRBD2. CDR1 and CDR2 (germline): SQVTM, ANQGSEA. CDR3 size: 14 residues.

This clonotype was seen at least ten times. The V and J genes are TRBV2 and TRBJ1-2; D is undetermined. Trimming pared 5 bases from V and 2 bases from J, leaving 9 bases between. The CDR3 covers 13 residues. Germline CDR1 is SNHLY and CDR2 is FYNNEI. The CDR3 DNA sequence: TGTGCCAGCAGTCCCGTTCCGAACTATGGCTACACCTTC. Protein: CASSPVPNYGYTF.

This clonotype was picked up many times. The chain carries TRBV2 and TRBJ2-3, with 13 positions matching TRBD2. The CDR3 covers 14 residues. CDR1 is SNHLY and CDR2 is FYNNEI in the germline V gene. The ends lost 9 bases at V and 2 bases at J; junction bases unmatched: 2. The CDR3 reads CARGLAGVTDTQYF. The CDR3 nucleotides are TGTGCCAGAGGACTAGCGGGAGTCACAGATACGCAGTATTTT.

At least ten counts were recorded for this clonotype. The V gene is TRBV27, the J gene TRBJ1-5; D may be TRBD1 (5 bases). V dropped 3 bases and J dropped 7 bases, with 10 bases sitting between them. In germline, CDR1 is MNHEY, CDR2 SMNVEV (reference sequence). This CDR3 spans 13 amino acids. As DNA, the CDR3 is TGTGCCAGCAGTTTGCAACAGGCGCAGCCCCAGCATTTT. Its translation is CASSLQQAQPQHF.

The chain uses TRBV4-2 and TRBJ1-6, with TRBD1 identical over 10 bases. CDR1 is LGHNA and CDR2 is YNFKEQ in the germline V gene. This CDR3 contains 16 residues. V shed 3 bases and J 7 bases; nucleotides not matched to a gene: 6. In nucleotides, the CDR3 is TGTGCCAGCAGCCAGGTCGGACAGGGGGGAAATTCACCCCTCCACTTT. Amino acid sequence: CASSQVGQGGNSPLHF.

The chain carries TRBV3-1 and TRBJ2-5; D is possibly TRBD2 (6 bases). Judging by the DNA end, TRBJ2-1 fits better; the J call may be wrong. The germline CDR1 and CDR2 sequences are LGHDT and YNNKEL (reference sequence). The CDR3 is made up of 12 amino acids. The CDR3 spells CASTGTYNEQFF. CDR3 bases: TGTGCCAGCACAGGGACTTACAATGAGCAGTTCTTC.

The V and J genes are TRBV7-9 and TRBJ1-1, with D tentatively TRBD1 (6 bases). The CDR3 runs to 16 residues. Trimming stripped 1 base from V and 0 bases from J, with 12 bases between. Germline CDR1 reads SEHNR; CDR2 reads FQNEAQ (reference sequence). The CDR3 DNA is TGTGCCAGCAGCTTAGAAACAGGGTTCATGAACACTGAAGCTTTCTTT. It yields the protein CASSLETGFMNTEAFF.

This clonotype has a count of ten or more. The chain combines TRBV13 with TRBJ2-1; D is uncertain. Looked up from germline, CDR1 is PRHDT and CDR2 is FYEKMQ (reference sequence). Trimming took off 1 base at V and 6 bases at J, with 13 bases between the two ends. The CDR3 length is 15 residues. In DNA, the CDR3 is TGTGCCAGCAGCTTAGCGGCCTCCCTGGTCAATGAGCAGTTCTTC. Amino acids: CASSLAASLVNEQFF.

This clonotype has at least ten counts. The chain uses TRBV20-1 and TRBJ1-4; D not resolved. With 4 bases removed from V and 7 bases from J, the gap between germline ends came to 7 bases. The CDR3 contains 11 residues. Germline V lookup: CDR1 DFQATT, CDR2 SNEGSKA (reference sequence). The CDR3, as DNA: TGCAGTGCTAAAATAAGTGAAAAACTGTTTTTT. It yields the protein CSAKISEKLFF.

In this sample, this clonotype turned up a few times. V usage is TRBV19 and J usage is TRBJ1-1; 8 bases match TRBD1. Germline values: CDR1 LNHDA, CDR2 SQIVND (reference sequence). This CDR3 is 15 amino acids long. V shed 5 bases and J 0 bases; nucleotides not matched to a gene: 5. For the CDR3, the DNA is TGTGCCAGTAGTCAGACAGGGGTCGTGAACACTGAAGCTTTCTTT. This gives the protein CASSQTGVVNTEAFF.

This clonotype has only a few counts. The CDR3 spells CASSFPAGSGGIHEQYF. The CDR3 nucleotides are TGTGCCAGCAGTTTCCCGGCGGGGAGCGGGGGCATACACGAGCAGTACTTC. The rearrangement joins TRBV28 to TRBJ2-7; 8 nucleotides align to TRBD2. Trimming at V came to 3 bases and at J to 5 bases, leaving 15 bases not matched to a gene. CDR1 and CDR2 from the germline V gene are MDHEN and SYDVKM. The CDR3 is 17 residues long.